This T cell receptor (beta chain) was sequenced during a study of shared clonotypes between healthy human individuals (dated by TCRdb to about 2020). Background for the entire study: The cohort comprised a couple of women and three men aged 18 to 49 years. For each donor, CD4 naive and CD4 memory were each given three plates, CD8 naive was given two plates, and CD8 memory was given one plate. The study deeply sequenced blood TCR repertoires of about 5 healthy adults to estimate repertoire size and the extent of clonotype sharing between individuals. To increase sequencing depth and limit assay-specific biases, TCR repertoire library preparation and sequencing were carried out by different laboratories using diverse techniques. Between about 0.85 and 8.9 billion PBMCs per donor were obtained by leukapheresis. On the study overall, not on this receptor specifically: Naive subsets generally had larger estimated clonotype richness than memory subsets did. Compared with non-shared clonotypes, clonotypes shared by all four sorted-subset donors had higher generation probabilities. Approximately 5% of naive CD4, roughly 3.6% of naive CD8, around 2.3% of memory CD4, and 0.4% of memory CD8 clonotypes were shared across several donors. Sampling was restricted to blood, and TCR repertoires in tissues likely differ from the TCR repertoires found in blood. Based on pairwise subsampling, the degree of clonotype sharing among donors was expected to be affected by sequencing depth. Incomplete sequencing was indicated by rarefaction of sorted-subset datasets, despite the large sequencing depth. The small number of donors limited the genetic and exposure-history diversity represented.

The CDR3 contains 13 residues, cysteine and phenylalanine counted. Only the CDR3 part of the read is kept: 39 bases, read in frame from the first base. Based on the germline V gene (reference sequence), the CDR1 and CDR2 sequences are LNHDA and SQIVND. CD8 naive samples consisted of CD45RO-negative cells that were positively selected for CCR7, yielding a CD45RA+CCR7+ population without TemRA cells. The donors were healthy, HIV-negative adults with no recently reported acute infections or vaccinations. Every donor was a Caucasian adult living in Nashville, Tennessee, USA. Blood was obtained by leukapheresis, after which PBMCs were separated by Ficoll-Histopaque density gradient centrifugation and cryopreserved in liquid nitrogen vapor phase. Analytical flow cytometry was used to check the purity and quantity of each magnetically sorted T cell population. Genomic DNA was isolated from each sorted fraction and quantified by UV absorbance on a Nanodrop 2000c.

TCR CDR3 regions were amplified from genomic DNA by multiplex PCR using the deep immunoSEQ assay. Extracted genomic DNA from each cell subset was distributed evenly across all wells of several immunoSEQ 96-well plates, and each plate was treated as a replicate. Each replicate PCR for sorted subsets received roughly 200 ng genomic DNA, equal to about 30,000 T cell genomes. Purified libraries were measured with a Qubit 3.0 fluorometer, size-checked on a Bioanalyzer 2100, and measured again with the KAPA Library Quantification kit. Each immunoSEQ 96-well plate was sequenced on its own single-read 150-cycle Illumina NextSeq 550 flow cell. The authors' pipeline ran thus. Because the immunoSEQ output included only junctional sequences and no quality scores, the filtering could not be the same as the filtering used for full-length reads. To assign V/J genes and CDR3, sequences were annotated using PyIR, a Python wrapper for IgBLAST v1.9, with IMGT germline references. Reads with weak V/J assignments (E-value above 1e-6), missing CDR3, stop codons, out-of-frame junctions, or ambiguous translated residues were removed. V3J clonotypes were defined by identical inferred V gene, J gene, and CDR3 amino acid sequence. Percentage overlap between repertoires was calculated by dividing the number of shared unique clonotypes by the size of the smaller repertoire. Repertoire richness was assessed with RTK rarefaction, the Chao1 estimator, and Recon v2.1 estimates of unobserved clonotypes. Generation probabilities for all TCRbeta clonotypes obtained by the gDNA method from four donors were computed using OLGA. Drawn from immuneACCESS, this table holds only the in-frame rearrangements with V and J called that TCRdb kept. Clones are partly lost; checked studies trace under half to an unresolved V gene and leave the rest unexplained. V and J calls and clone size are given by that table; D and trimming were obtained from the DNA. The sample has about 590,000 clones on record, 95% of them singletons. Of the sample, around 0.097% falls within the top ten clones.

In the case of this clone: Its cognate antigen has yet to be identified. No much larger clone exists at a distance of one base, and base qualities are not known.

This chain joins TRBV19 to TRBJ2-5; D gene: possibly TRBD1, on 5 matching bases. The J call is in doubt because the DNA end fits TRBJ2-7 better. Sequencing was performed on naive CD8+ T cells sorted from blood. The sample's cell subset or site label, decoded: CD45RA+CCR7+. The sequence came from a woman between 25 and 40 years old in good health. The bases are TGTGCCAGTAGCCAGGGTTACTCCTACGAGCAGTACTTC. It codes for CASSQGYSYEQYF.